This T cell receptor beta chain was sequenced for a study of cytomegalovirus exposure and HLA in healthy donors. Across the study: Earlier, approximately 190 million T cells were analyzed, and 117 million unique TCR beta sequences were found among them.

On this clone: Its specificity is unknown.

Germline V gene lookup returns CDR1 SGHAT and CDR2 FQDESV (reference sequence). J was trimmed by 4 bases and V by 5 bases; bases with no gene match: 7. The CDR3 is 14 amino acids. A multiplex PCR was run with 60 Vbeta primers and 13 Jbeta primers. Produced via immunoSEQ multiplex PCR; TCRdb's table is partial and in-frame only. The sample yields some 130,000 clones, just under 80% seen once. Study observations and caveats: CMV antigen specificity was confirmed in vitro for three CMV-associated chains. In an earlier analysis, about 90% or about 30%: the productive usage of most TCR beta V segments. A later analysis linked a missense variant in DCLRE1C to the trimming of TCR beta V and J genes.

The chain employs TRBV11-1 and TRBJ2-7; 8 bases fit TRBD2. Sequenced sample: PBMCs. This TCR came from a man aged 25-45 years in good health. Here the CDR3 DNA reads TGTGCCAGCAGCACCGGGGCTAGCGGGTACGAGCAGTACTTC. This sequence encodes CASSTGASGYEQYF.